This entry lists 2 T cell receptor beta chains sequenced from one sample in a study of cytomegalovirus exposure and HLA in healthy donors. Amplification used 60 Vbeta primers and 13 Jbeta primers. Data came from immunoSEQ multiplex PCR; TCRdb stores just in-frame clones and leaves some out. The sample holds fewer than 150,000 clones; 60% to 85% are singletons and the top ten take roughly 3.1%. The sequenced material came from PBMCs. The receptors derive from a man in his thirties or forties in good health and CMV-seronegative.

This clone occurred a few times. This chain joins TRBV4-2 and TRBJ2-2; D is perhaps TRBD2 (6 bases). Trimming stripped 8 bases from V and 1 base from J, with 11 bases between. The CDR3 is 14 residues long. Germline V lookup: CDR1 LGHNA, CDR2 YNFKEQ. As DNA, the CDR3 is TGTGCCAGCCGGGAGAGCTGGAACACCGGGGAGCTGTTTTTT. Amino acid sequence: CASRESWNTGELFF.

This rearrangement joins TRBV9 to TRBJ2-1; possible D gene TRBD2, 6 bases. The CDR3 loop spans 15 amino acids. Looked up from germline, CDR1 is SGDLS and CDR2 is YYNGEE. V was pared by 1 base and J by 5 bases, with 13 bases between. The CDR3 here is CASSVFGGGNNEQFF. The CDR3 nucleotides are TGTGCCAGCAGCGTATTCGGGGGAGGTAACAATGAGCAGTTCTTC.